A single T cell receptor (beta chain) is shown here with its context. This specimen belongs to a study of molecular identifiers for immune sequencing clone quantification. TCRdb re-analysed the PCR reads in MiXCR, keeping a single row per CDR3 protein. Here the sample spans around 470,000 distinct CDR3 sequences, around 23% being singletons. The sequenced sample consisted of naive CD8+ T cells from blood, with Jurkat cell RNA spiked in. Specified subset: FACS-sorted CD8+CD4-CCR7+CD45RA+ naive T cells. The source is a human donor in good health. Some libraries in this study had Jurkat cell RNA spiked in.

CDR3 region: CASSYFGTGKGEQYF. The CDR3 DNA reads TGTGCCAGCAGCTACTTCGGGACAGGGAAAGGCGAGCAGTACTTC. The chain uses TRBV7-9 and TRBJ2-7, with 9 bases fitting TRBD1. Germline CDR1 reads SEHNR; CDR2 reads FQNEAQ (reference sequence). The CDR3 runs to 15 residues. V dropped 4 bases and J dropped 6; count of bases not matched to a gene: 10.